The clone carrying this T cell receptor beta chain has more than one count but fewer than ten. The antigen is not known. The time point denotes: newly diagnosed GD, antithyroid drugs for less than 3 months. With RNA extracted from PBMCs as input, the TCR library was made. Staff took roughly 9.1 milliliters of peripheral blood and put it into EDTA tubes. The sample comes from a study of regulatory T cells in long-lasting Graves disease. Study overall: Patients newly diagnosed with Graves' had been on antithyroid drugs for under 3 months. General observations from the study: Patients with persistent Graves' had lower TCR diversity than newly diagnosed patients.

Arm-PCR of CDR3 regions and iRepertoire HTBI primers were the basis on which TCR beta libraries were built. TCRdb analysed the multiplex PCR reads with MiXCR anew, one entry per CDR3 protein. Of about 440,000 distinct CDR3 sequences detected, approximately 15% appear once; the ten largest clones hold around 17%. This same sample was also taken into another study, of T cells in Graves' hyperthyroidism and ophthalmopathy. That study reports: Most thyroid clonotypes expanded above 0.001 were also detected in blood.

The TCR sequence derives from a woman aged 25 to 39 with Graves disease. Source: peripheral blood mononuclear cells (PBMCs), taken at new diagnosis, from a patient treated with antithyroid drugs.

The CDR3 DNA sequence: TGTGCCAGCAGTTTAGCTCTAAATTCACCCCTCCACTTT. Encoded protein: CASSLALNSPLHF. This rearrangement joins TRBV12-3 or TRBV12-4 to TRBJ1-6; D not certain. Trimming stripped 0 bases from V and 7 bases from J, with 4 bases between. The CDR3 spans 13 residues.